Listed below are T cell receptor beta chains from one sample, sequenced in a study of regulatory T cells in long-lasting Graves disease. TCRdb ran MiXCR on the multiplex PCR reads and lists one entry per CDR3 protein. Seen here are some 330,000 distinct CDR3 sequences, about an eighth observed once, and the top ten hold about 20%. The same data also went into a second study, on T cells in Graves' hyperthyroidism and ophthalmopathy.

The material sequenced was peripheral blood mononuclear cells (PBMCs), taken at new diagnosis, from a patient treated with antithyroid drugs. These receptors originate from a woman younger than 30 with Graves disease. The CDR3 runs from the conserved cysteine through the conserved F or W. A D gene is named only where the DNA matches it firmly. Some rows mark clone size as missing; the rest say once, few, many or name a class of expanded clone.

abundance	v_gene	d_gene	j_gene	CDR3nt	CDR3aa
many	TRBV28	TRBD2	TRBJ2-1	TGTGCCAGCAACCCTGCCGGGACTAGTGGGTACAATGAGCAGTTCTTC	CASNPAGTSGYNEQFF
NA	TRBV20-1	TRBD2	TRBJ2-1	TGCAGTGCTAGAGTAACGGGACTAGCGGGAACCTCCTACAATGAGCAGTTCTTC	CSARVTGLAGTSYNEQFF
many	TRBV6-1	TRBD1	TRBJ2-7	TGTGCCAGCAGCCACGGGACAGGGGCGAACGAGCAGTACTTC	CASSHGTGANEQYF
many	TRBV10-3	NA	TRBJ1-2	TGTGCCATCAGTGACCCTCTACAGGGATGGGGCTACACCTTC	CAISDPLQGWGYTF
many	TRBV12-3/TRBV12-4	TRBD1	TRBJ1-2	TGTGCCAGCAGTCCGAGGGGGCAAGGTGGCTATGGCTACACCTTC	CASSPRGQGGYGYTF
few	TRBV9	NA	TRBJ2-1	TGTGCCAGCAGCGTCGGAGTCGGGGAGCAGTTCTTC	CASSVGVGEQFF
NA	TRBV12-3/TRBV12-4	NA	TRBJ2-1	TGTGCCAGCAGTTCCTATAATCTAGCCAATGAGCAGTTCTTC	CASSSYNLANEQFF
many	TRBV11-1	NA	TRBJ2-4	TGTGCCAGCAGCGCCCGTTGGCTAGCCAAAAACATTCAGTACTTC	CASSARWLAKNIQYF
many	TRBV7-3	NA	TRBJ2-1	TGTGCCAGCAGCTTCCATGGCAACCTCGGACAGTATGAGCAGTTCTTC	CASSFHGNLGQYEQFF
NA	TRBV5-6	NA	TRBJ2-4	TGTGCCAGCAGCCACTTGAACCCCGTAGCCAAAAACATTCAGTACTTC	CASSHLNPVAKNIQYF
few	TRBV7-2	NA	TRBJ1-2	TGTGCCAGCAGCAACCTTTTCGGCTACACCTTC	CASSNLFGYTF
NA	TRBV11-1	NA	TRBJ2-3	TGTGCCAGCAGCTTATTTAACCCTTTGATATTAACAGATACGCAGTATTTT	CASSLFNPLILTDTQYF